The rows below give T cell receptor beta chains drawn from one sample of a study of blood T cells in healthy people across ages. TCRdb reanalysed the 5' RACE reads using MiXCR and keeps one entry per CDR3 protein. The sample holds about 730,000 distinct CDR3 sequences, around 40% seen once. Sequencing used blood. Receptors originate from an older woman in good health. The CDR3 runs from the conserved cysteine through the conserved F or W. A D gene is named only where the DNA matches it firmly. Size tells how often a clone was seen (once, few, many) or the class of an expanded clone, and some rows leave it out.

V gene	D gene	CDR3 length	clone size	J gene	CDR3 protein	CDR3 DNA
TRBV12-3/TRBV12-4	TRBD1	14	-	TRBJ2-1	CASSTGTGGPGQFF	TGTGCCAGCAGTACCGGGACAGGGGGCCCTGGGCAGTTCTTC
TRBV27	-	14	-	TRBJ2-5	CASSAGQTKETQYF	TGTGCCAGCAGCGCCGGGCAGACAAAAGAGACCCAGTACTTC
TRBV6-2/TRBV6-3	TRBD1	15	few	TRBJ2-7	CASSYIGQGANEQYF	TGTGCCAGCAGTTACATCGGACAGGGGGCCAACGAGCAGTACTTC
TRBV5-1	-	15	few	TRBJ2-7	CASSLAMGTFYEQYF	TGCGCCAGCAGCTTGGCCATGGGCACCTTCTACGAGCAGTACTTC
TRBV5-1	-	14	-	TRBJ2-1	CASSAGGGYNEQFF	TGTGCCAGCAGTGCTGGGGGTGGGTATAATGAGCAGTTCTTC
TRBV9	-	14	many	TRBJ2-5	CASSVEGVGETQYF	TGTGCCAGCAGCGTAGAGGGAGTAGGAGAGACCCAGTACTTC
TRBV20-1	TRBD2	15	-	TRBJ2-3	CSATRWEGSTDTQYF	TGCAGTGCCACGCGGTGGGAGGGCAGCACAGATACGCAGTATTTT
TRBV6-5	TRBD1	15	-	TRBJ2-5	CASCVTGGNSREQYF	TGTGCCAGCTGCGTAACAGGGGGCAATTCGCGGGAGCAGTACTTC
TRBV7-2	-	13	-	TRBJ1-5	CASSPFSDQPQHF	TGTGCCAGCAGCCCTTTTTCGGATCAGCCCCAGCATTTT
TRBV18	-	15	few	TRBJ1-5	CASSPYGQANQPQHF	TGTGCCAGCTCACCATACGGACAAGCCAATCAGCCCCAGCATTTT
TRBV27	-	13	-	TRBJ2-5	CASSRFPSYGQYF	TGTGCCAGTAGCAGGTTCCCCTCTTACGGGCAGTACTTC
TRBV29-1	-	13	-	TRBJ1-4	CSVEVNEGEKLFF	TGCAGCGTTGAAGTGAACGAGGGGGAAAAACTGTTTTTT
TRBV20-1	TRBD1	12	few	TRBJ1-4	CSAPGGNEKLFF	TGCAGTGCACCAGGGGGGAATGAAAAACTGTTTTTT
TRBV14	TRBD1	15	-	TRBJ1-1	CASSQGDRVDTEAFF	TGTGCCAGCAGCCAAGGGGACAGGGTGGACACTGAAGCTTTCTTT
TRBV7-7	TRBD1	13	few	TRBJ2-5	CASSYTGEETQYF	TGTGCCAGCAGTTATACAGGGGAAGAGACCCAGTACTTC
TRBV20-1	-	15	-	TRBJ1-2	CSARDQHGPNYGYTF	TGCAGTGCTAGAGATCAACACGGACCCAATTATGGCTACACCTTC
TRBV3-1	-	16	-	TRBJ2-3	CASSQDLQGGSDTQYF	TGTGCCAGCAGCCAAGATTTGCAGGGGGGTTCAGATACGCAGTATTTT
TRBV13	TRBD2	16	-	TRBJ2-5	CASSSPPAGGQGEQYF	TGTGCCAGCAGCTCCCCCCCAGCGGGAGGGCAGGGTGAGCAGTACTTC
TRBV20-1	TRBD1	16	few	TRBJ2-7	CSVLGFLGTGFYEQYF	TGCAGTGTCCTAGGGTTCCTCGGGACAGGGTTTTACGAGCAGTACTTC
TRBV11-2	TRBD1	14	-	TRBJ1-1	CASHSRRGPTEAFF	TGTGCCAGCCACTCCCGGAGGGGGCCCACTGAAGCTTTCTTT